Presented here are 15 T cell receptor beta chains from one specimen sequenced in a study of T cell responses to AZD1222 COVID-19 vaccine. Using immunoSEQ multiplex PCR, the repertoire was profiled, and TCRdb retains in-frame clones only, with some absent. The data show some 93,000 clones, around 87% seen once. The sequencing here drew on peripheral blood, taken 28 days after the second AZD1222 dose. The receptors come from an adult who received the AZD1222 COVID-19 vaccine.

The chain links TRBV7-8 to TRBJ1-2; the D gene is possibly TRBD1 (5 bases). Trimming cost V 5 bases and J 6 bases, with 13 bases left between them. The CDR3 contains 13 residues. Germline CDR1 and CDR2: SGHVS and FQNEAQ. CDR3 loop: CASSLGGANGYTF. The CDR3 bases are TGTGCCAGCAGCCTCGGGGGTGCCAATGGCTACACCTTC.

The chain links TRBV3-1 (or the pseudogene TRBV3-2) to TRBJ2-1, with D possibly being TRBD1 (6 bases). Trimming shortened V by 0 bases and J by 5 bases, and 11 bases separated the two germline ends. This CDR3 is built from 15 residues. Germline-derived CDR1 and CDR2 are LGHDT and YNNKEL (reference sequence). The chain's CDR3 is CASSQDHRAHNEQFF. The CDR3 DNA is TGTGCCAGCAGCCAAGATCACAGGGCCCACAATGAGCAGTTCTTC.

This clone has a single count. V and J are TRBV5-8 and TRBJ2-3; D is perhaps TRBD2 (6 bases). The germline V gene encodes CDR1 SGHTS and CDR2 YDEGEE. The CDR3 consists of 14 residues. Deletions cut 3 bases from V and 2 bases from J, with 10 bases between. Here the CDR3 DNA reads TGTGCCAGCAGCTGGGGGGACTCCACAGATACGCAGTATTTT. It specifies CASSWGDSTDTQYF.

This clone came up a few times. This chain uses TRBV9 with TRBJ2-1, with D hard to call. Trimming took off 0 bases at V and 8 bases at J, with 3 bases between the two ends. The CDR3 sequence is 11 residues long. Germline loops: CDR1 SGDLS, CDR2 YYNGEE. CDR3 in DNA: TGTGCCAGCAGCGTAGATGATGAGCAGTTCTTC. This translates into CASSVDDEQFF.

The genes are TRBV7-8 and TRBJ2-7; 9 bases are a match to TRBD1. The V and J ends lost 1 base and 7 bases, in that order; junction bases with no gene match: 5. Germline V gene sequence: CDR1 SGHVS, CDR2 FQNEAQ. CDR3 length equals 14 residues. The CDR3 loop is CASSLEGQGYEQYF. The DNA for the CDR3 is TGTGCCAGCAGCTTAGAGGGACAGGGTTATGAGCAGTACTTC.

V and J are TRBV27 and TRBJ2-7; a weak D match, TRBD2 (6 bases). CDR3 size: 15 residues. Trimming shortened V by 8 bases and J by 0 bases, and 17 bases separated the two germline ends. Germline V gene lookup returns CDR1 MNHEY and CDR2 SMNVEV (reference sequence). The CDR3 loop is CASGGSLASSYEQYF. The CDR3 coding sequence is TGTGCCAGCGGGGGGTCTTTGGCTAGCTCCTACGAGCAGTACTTC.

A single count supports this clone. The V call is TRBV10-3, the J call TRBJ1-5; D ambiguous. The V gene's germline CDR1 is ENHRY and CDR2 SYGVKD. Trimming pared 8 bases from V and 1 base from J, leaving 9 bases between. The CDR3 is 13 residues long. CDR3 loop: CAIAIGSNQPQHF. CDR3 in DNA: TGTGCCATCGCAATTGGGAGCAATCAGCCCCAGCATTTT.

CDR3 residues: CASWGLAGIIHEQFF. The CDR3 DNA is TGTGCCAGCTGGGGACTAGCGGGAATCATCCATGAGCAGTTCTTC. The chain links TRBV27 to TRBJ2-1, with 13 positions matching TRBD2. CDR3 length: 15 amino acids. The V segment lost 8 bases and the J segment 8 bases; nucleotides outside the gene matches: 9. Germline V gene lookup returns CDR1 MNHEY and CDR2 SMNVEV (reference sequence).

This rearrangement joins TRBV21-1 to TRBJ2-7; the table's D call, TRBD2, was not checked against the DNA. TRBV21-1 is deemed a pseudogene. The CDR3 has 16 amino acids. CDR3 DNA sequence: TGTGCCAGCAGCAAAGTAATCGAGCGGGAGGATTACGAGCAGTACTTC. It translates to CASSKVIEREDYEQYF.

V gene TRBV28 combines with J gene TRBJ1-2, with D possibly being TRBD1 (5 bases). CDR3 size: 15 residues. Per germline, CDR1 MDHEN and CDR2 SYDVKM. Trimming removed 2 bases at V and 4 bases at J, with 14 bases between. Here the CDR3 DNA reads TGTGCCAGCAGTTTACCTCAGGGTTCCCCCTATGGCTACACCTTC. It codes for CASSLPQGSPYGYTF.

The CDR3 nucleotides read TGTGCCAGCAGTTACGGGAGTAACTATGGCTACACCTTC. Translating it yields CASSYGSNYGYTF. The rearrangement uses TRBV28 and TRBJ1-2; D is undetermined. Germline-derived CDR1 and CDR2 are MDHEN and SYDVKM. This CDR3 is 13 amino acids long. Deletions cut 4 bases from V and 1 base from J, with 7 bases between.

CDR3 coding DNA: TGTGCCAGCATGGGGGCCCGAAACACTGAAGCTTTCTTT. Its protein is CASMGARNTEAFF. The rearrangement links TRBV6-5 to TRBJ1-1, with D possibly TRBD1 on 6 matching bases. Trimming left V 7 bases short and J 2 bases short, with 11 bases between. Per germline, CDR1 MNHEY and CDR2 SVGAGI. The CDR3 spans 13 residues.

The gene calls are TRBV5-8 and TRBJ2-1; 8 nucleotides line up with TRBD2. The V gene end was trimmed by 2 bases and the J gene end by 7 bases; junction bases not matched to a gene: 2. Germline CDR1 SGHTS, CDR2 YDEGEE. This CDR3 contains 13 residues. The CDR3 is CASSFGGVNEQFF. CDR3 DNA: TGTGCCAGCAGCTTCGGGGGGGTTAATGAGCAGTTCTTC.

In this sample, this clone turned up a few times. This CDR3 is CASSLFRAHQPQHF. CDR3 nucleotide sequence: TGTGCCAGCAGTTTATTCCGGGCTCACCAGCCCCAGCATTTT. This chain uses TRBV27 with TRBJ1-5; D gene unclear. Between the trimmed V and J ends, which lost 1 base and 7 bases, there was a span of 11 bases. CDR1 MNHEY and CDR2 SMNVEV come from the germline V gene (reference sequence). The CDR3 has 14 amino acids.

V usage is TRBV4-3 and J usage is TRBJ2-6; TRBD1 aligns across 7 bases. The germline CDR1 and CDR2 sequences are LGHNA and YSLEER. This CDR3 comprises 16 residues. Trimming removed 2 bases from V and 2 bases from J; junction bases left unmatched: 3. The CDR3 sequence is CASSQTGAPGANVLTF. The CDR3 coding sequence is TGCGCCAGCAGCCAAACAGGGGCACCTGGGGCCAACGTCCTGACTTTC.